These 17 T cell receptor beta chains were sequenced from one sample in a study of vaccination effects on CD4 cells after COVID-19. When less than 11 days of culture had elapsed, CD4+ T cells were isolated. Clones were sequenced by immunoSEQ multiplex PCR, and TCRdb holds only the in-frame ones, with some missing. The table includes tens of thousands of clones, approximately 80% detected once. These receptors lack a known antigen. Sequenced here: CD4+ T cells from PBMCs cultured without peptide, sampled before COVID-19 vaccination. These receptors originate from a human donor who received a COVID-19 vaccine.

In this sample, this clone turned up a few times. This sequence joins TRBV2 and TRBJ1-2; D gene uncertain. Trimming removed 6 bases from V and 0 bases from J, with 17 bases in between. The length of the CDR3 is 16 residues. The germline V gene has CDR1 SNHLY and CDR2 FYNNEI. For the CDR3, the DNA is TGTGCCAGCAGCGCAAGACCCGGATCCCCTAACTATGGCTACACCTTC. This codes for CASSARPGSPNYGYTF.

The J gene is TRBJ2-3, the V gene TRBV15; D unresolved. The ends were cut back, 0 bases at V and 4 bases at J, with 5 bases in the middle. Germline CDR1 LNHNV, CDR2 YYDKDF (reference sequence). The CDR3 consists of 13 residues. The CDR3 DNA follows: TGTGCCACCAGCAGAGACGTCCCAGATACGCAGTATTTT. Residues: CATSRDVPDTQYF.

In this sample, this clone turned up once. The chain recombines TRBV5-4 with TRBJ1-1; D is ambiguous. The CDR3 is made up of 18 amino acids. V lost 4 bases to trimming and J lost 3 bases, with 25 bases between them. Germline values: CDR1 SGHNT, CDR2 YYREEE (reference sequence). The CDR3 nucleotides read TGTGCCAGCAGCCAACCTCGGCGGATCGATGTTATGGACACTGAAGCTTTCTTT. Protein product: CASSQPRRIDVMDTEAFF.

The chain has TRBV5-4 and TRBJ2-3; 9 bases are shared with TRBD2. This CDR3 has 15 residues. The junction had 5 bases not matched to a gene; V was cut back by 3 bases and J by 3 bases. Germline V CDR1 and CDR2: SGHNT, YYREEE (reference sequence). DNA for the CDR3: TGTGCCAGCAGCTCGGCTAGCGGGGTTACAGATACGCAGTATTTT. It yields the protein CASSSASGVTDTQYF.

V gene TRBV7-2 combines with J gene TRBJ1-2; no clear D gene. The CDR3 covers 13 residues. V lost 5 bases and J 4 bases, leaving 11 bases between the germline ends. Germline values: CDR1 SGHTA, CDR2 FQGNSA. The CDR3 is CASSPDLLYGYTF. CDR3 sequence (DNA): TGTGCCAGCAGCCCTGACCTCCTCTATGGCTACACCTTC.

The chain carries TRBV6-5 and TRBJ2-7; D is undetermined. Trimming took 0 bases from V and 5 from J, leaving 17 bases between them. Germline lookup yields CDR1 MNHEY and CDR2 SVGAGI. The CDR3 consists of 16 residues. The CDR3: CASSYSGIPFLDEQYV. CDR3 sequence (DNA): TGTGCCAGCAGTTACTCGGGAATTCCCTTCCTCGACGAGCAGTACGTC.

The chain combines TRBV2 with TRBJ2-5, with 9 bases aligning to TRBD2. Per the germline V gene, CDR1 is SNHLY and CDR2 is FYNNEI. The trim removed 8 bases at V and 1 base at J, leaving 17 bases unmatched. The CDR3 runs to 18 residues. CDR3 in amino acids: CASGVRRTAGGPQETQYF. CDR3 bases: TGTGCCAGCGGAGTGAGGAGGACTGCGGGGGGGCCCCAAGAGACCCAGTACTTC.

The chain couples TRBV3-1 (or the pseudogene TRBV3-2) to TRBJ2-3; 11 nucleotides align to TRBD2. There are 15 residues in the CDR3. Germline loops: CDR1 LGHDT, CDR2 YNNKEL (reference sequence). V lost 4 bases and J lost 3; bases outside the gene matches: 3. In nucleotides, the CDR3 is TGTGCCAGCAGCCTTCTAGCGGGGGGAACAGATACGCAGTATTTT. It is translated as CASSLLAGGTDTQYF.

The gene calls are TRBV24-1 and TRBJ1-2, with 9 nucleotides matching TRBD1. The CDR3 contains 15 residues. V lost 3 bases to trimming and J lost 3 bases; unmatched junction nucleotides: 4. Germline V gene sequence: CDR1 KGHDR, CDR2 SFDVKD. CDR3 nucleotide sequence: TGTGCCACCAGTGATCCCCGGACAGGGGACTATGGCTACACCTTC. It is translated as CATSDPRTGDYGYTF.

The chain couples TRBV28 to TRBJ2-7, with D possibly called TRBD1 or TRBD2 (5 bases each). Between the trimmed V and J ends, which lost 2 bases and 7 bases, there was a span of 15 bases. This CDR3 has 14 residues. Per the germline V gene, CDR1 is MDHEN and CDR2 is SYDVKM. CDR3 loop: CASSLPGTAREQYV. CDR3 nucleotide sequence: TGTGCCAGCAGTTTACCCGGGACGGCACGTGAGCAGTACGTC.

CDR3: CASHTWGGPDTDTQYF. In nucleotides, the CDR3 is TGTGCCAGTCACACTTGGGGGGGGCCGGACACAGATACGCAGTATTTT. This rearrangement joins TRBV19 to TRBJ2-3, with a possible D match to TRBD2 (7 bases). In germline, CDR1 is LNHDA, CDR2 SQIVND (reference sequence). The CDR3 length is 16 residues. V dropped 8 bases and J dropped 2 bases, with 20 bases sitting between them.

This rearrangement joins TRBV7-9 to TRBJ2-3; possibly TRBD1 for D (5 bases). Germline CDR1 reads SEHNR; CDR2 reads FQNEAQ (reference sequence). Between the trimmed V and J ends, which lost 7 bases and 6 bases, there was a span of 17 bases. This CDR3 is built from 14 residues. The CDR3 DNA sequence: TGTGCCAGCAATGGGTATGGGGCCCCGGATACGCAGTATTTT. Translated, it gives CASNGYGAPDTQYF.

This rearrangement joins TRBV19 to TRBJ2-5, with TRBD1 matching over 11 bases. The CDR3 is 14 amino acids. Germline lookup yields CDR1 LNHDA and CDR2 SQIVND (reference sequence). J was trimmed by 5 bases and V by 5 bases; bases with no gene match: 4. The CDR3 here is CASSRTGGKETQYF. The DNA of the CDR3 is TGTGCCAGTAGTCGGACAGGGGGCAAGGAGACCCAGTACTTC.

The J gene is TRBJ1-6, the V gene TRBV5-1; D ambiguous. V dropped 1 base and J dropped 10 bases, with 9 bases sitting between them. CDR3 length equals 13 residues. CDR1 SGHRS and CDR2 YFSETQ come from the germline V gene. The CDR3: CASSLTRESPLHF. DNA of the CDR3: TGCGCCAGCAGCTTGACTAGGGAATCACCCCTCCACTTT.

The chain combines TRBV5-6 with TRBJ2-5, with D perhaps matching TRBD2 (5 bases). This CDR3 has 15 amino acids. Germline loops: CDR1 SGHDT, CDR2 YYEEEE. Trimming removed 4 bases from V and 2 bases from J, with 15 bases in between. DNA for the CDR3: TGTGCCAGCAGCCGGACTTACGGCGAACAAGAGACCCAGTACTTC. Translation: CASSRTYGEQETQYF.

The chain is built from TRBV24-1 and TRBJ2-1; D possibly corresponds to TRBD2 (6 bases). Germline V lookup: CDR1 KGHDR, CDR2 SFDVKD. This CDR3 contains 16 residues. Between the trimmed V and J ends, which lost 3 bases and 1 base, there was a span of 12 bases. DNA of the CDR3: TGTGCCACCAGTGATGAGGGCGGGGCATCCTACAATGAGCAGTTCTTC. Its translation is CATSDEGGASYNEQFF.

The CDR3 DNA follows: TGTGCCAGCTCACGAGGTGGGACAGGGGGGTCATACGAGCAGTACGTC. This sequence encodes CASSRGGTGGSYEQYV. The J gene is TRBJ2-7, the V gene TRBV18; 11 bases map to TRBD1. The trim removed 4 bases at V and 4 bases at J, leaving 9 bases unmatched. Per the germline V gene, CDR1 is KGHSH and CDR2 is LQKENI. CDR3 length: 16 residues.